This T cell receptor beta chain was observed in a study of blood T cells in healthy people across ages. A J-beta primer mix and a sample-barcoded 5' primer were used in a second PCR of roughly 6 to 11 cycles. TCRdb analysed the 5' RACE reads with MiXCR anew, one entry per CDR3 protein. This table has roughly 650,000 distinct CDR3 sequences, less than 40% appearing once. Sequenced sample: blood. The TCR originated in a woman at least 80 years old in good health.

DNA for the CDR3: TGCAGTGCTCGGTACAGCGTAGAAGGCAATCAGCCCCAGCATTTT. Protein sequence: CSARYSVEGNQPQHF. V is TRBV20-1 and J is TRBJ1-5, with D uncertain. Germline-derived CDR1 and CDR2 are DFQATT and SNEGSKA (reference sequence). Trimming took off 5 bases at V and 2 bases at J, with 16 bases between the two ends. The CDR3 totals 15 residues.